This T cell receptor (beta chain) came from a study of T cells in Graves' hyperthyroidism and ophthalmopathy. The study, taken as a whole, reports: Among clonotypes expanded in thyroid above 0.001, most were also found in blood. A model using 13 V-J features told ophthalmopathy apart from stable hyperthyroidism. Model-based prediction identified ophthalmopathy a median around 6.5 months prior to its onset.

TCR beta CDR3 regions were amplified from RNA. In the first-round RT-PCR of the TCR CDR3, the HTBI primer set was used. TCRdb itself ran the multiplex PCR reads through MiXCR, one entry per CDR3 protein. The sample includes under 350,000 distinct CDR3 sequences, roughly 18% of them seen just once. This clonotype was seen a handful of times. Its antigen is unidentified. Material: blood. This TCR was recovered from a woman in her 50s with Graves' hyperthyroidism.

CDR3 nucleotide sequence: TGCAGTGCTAAGACGGGAGGGCTAACAGACGAGCAGTACTTC. This sequence encodes CSAKTGGLTDEQYF. The rearrangement links TRBV20-1 to TRBJ2-7, with 8 nucleotides matching TRBD2. The junction had 10 bases not matched to a gene; V was cut back by 4 bases and J by 5 bases. The CDR3 contains 14 residues. Germline V gives CDR1 DFQATT, CDR2 SNEGSKA (reference sequence).